A single sample is the source of the 23 T cell receptor beta chains below, sequenced in a study of brain metastases from non-small cell lung cancer. Profiling relied on immunoSEQ multiplex PCR, and the TCRdb table lists in-frame clones only, not all of them. The data contain approximately 5,100 clones, roughly 85% of them singletons. Sample: primary lung tumor tissue. The receptors were sampled from a donor aged 40 or older with non-small cell lung cancer.

V gene TRBV10-3 combines with J gene TRBJ1-5; 8 nucleotides match TRBD1. Germline trimming cut 2 bases from V and 6 bases from J; bases unmatched to any gene: 6. Germline lookup yields CDR1 ENHRY and CDR2 SYGVKD. The CDR3 loop spans 15 amino acids. The CDR3 DNA reads as TGTGCCATCAGTGAGGGACAGGGAGGTGGTCAGCCCCAGCATTTT. Amino acids: CAISEGQGGGQPQHF.

The gene calls are TRBV10-2 and TRBJ2-7, with 11 bases lining up with TRBD2. Germline CDR1 WSHSY, CDR2 SAAADI. After removal of 2 bases from V and 10 bases from J, the junction contained 4 bases not matched to a gene. This CDR3 has 13 amino acids. The CDR3 here is CASSETSGSNQYF. CDR3 in DNA: TGCGCCAGCAGTGAGACTAGCGGGAGTAATCAGTACTTC.

The V gene is TRBV27, the J gene TRBJ1-5; the D is unclear. The V gene's germline CDR1 is MNHEY and CDR2 SMNVEV (reference sequence). CDR3 length: 12 amino acids. The V gene lost 5 bases and the J gene lost 5 bases, with 7 bases spanning the gap. CDR3 loop: CASSMADQPQHF. CDR3 bases: TGTGCCAGCAGTATGGCGGATCAGCCCCAGCATTTT.

The chain employs TRBV28 and TRBJ2-3; 9 bases fit TRBD1. The CDR3 covers 16 residues. V was pared by 5 bases and J by 6 bases, with 12 bases of the junction left unmatched. The germline V gene has CDR1 MDHEN and CDR2 SYDVKM. Here the CDR3 reads CASSTPGQGLSDTQYF. DNA of the CDR3: TGTGCCAGCAGTACTCCGGGACAGGGTTTGTCGGATACGCAGTATTTT.

V is TRBV7-8 and J is TRBJ2-3; possibly TRBD2 for D (5 bases). CDR3 size: 14 residues. Trimming pared 2 bases from V and 5 bases from J, leaving 11 bases between. Germline values: CDR1 SGHVS, CDR2 FQNEAQ. This CDR3 is CASSLRAGRDTQYF. For the CDR3, the DNA is TGTGCCAGCAGCTTAAGGGCGGGCCGAGATACGCAGTATTTT.

The chain couples TRBV19 to TRBJ2-5; 7 positions match TRBD1. The V segment lost 1 base and the J segment 5 bases; nucleotides outside the gene matches: 7. CDR1 is LNHDA and CDR2 is SQIVND in the germline V gene (reference sequence). This CDR3 comprises 15 residues. As DNA, the CDR3 is TGTGCCAGTAGTATAGCAGGGGGACGGAGCGAGACCCAGTACTTC. Translated, it gives CASSIAGGRSETQYF.

This chain joins TRBV15 and TRBJ2-5, with D tentatively TRBD1 or TRBD2 (6 bases each). The CDR3 sequence is 14 residues long. The V and J ends lost 5 bases and 4 bases respectively, with 14 bases between them. The germline V gene encodes CDR1 LNHNV and CDR2 YYDKDF (reference sequence). The CDR3 spells CATSLKGGGETQYF. The CDR3 DNA sequence: TGTGCCACCAGCCTAAAGGGGGGCGGAGAGACCCAGTACTTC.

This clone came up a few times. The rearrangement uses TRBV2 and TRBJ2-7; TRBD2 is a possible D gene (5 bases). Germline CDR1 SNHLY, CDR2 FYNNEI. The CDR3 length is 16 residues. The V gene lost 7 bases and the J gene lost 0 bases, with 19 bases spanning the gap. Here the CDR3 DNA reads TGTGCCAGCAAGGGAGCCGAAGGGTCCAACTCCTACGAGCAGTACTTC. This sequence encodes CASKGAEGSNSYEQYF.

This clone has a single count. The V and J genes are TRBV7-3 and TRBJ1-6; 7 nucleotides align to TRBD1. Germline CDR1 and CDR2: SGHTA and FQGTGA. The length of the CDR3 is 14 residues. The junction had 7 bases not matched to a gene; V was cut back by 4 bases and J by 10 bases. The CDR3 region is CASSSGTAGSPLHF. In nucleotides, the CDR3 is TGTGCCAGCAGCTCCGGGACAGCTGGATCACCCCTCCACTTT.

This chain joins TRBV19 and TRBJ2-7; maybe TRBD2 (5 bases). The germline gives CDR1 LNHDA, CDR2 SQIVND (reference sequence). V was pared by 2 bases and J by 0 bases, with 14 bases between. This CDR3 spans 16 amino acids. The CDR3 loop reads CASSINRSVRSYEQYF. In DNA form, the CDR3 reads TGTGCCAGTAGTATAAATCGTAGCGTACGCTCCTACGAGCAGTACTTC.

The V gene is TRBV2, the J gene TRBJ2-3; D ambiguous. CDR1 is SNHLY and CDR2 is FYNNEI in the germline V gene. Trimming took 7 bases from V and 4 from J, leaving 6 bases between them. The CDR3 totals 11 residues. The CDR3 region is CASNRADTQYF. Here the CDR3 DNA reads TGTGCCAGCAATCGGGCAGATACGCAGTATTTT. Looking up the rest from reference TRBV2 and TRBJ2-3 gives the full variable domain: EPEVTQTPSHQVTQMGQEVILRCVPISNHLYFYWYRQILGQKVEFLVSFYNNEISEKSEIFDDQFSVERPDGSNFTLKIRSTKLEDSAMYFCASNRADTQYFGPGTRLTVL.

The chain recombines TRBV19 with TRBJ1-5; 7 nucleotides align to TRBD1. CDR3 length equals 15 residues. Germline trimming cut 5 bases from V and 6 bases from J; bases unmatched to any gene: 10. CDR1 and CDR2 from the germline V gene are LNHDA and SQIVND (reference sequence). This chain's CDR3 is CASSSTGTAGQPQHF. CDR3 in DNA: TGTGCCAGTAGTTCTACCGGGACAGCGGGTCAGCCCCAGCATTTT. Variable domain in full (rest from reference TRBV19 and TRBJ1-5): DGGITQSPKYLFRKEGQNVTLSCEQNLNHDAMYWYRQDPGQGLRLIYYSQIVNDFQKGDIAEGYSVSREKKESFPLTVTSAQKNPTAFYLCASSSTGTAGQPQHFGDGTRLSIL.

V is TRBV9 and J is TRBJ2-2, with a tentative D call TRBD2 (6 bases). The CDR3 is 16 residues long. V lost 3 bases and J lost 0, with 12 bases in between. Germline CDR1 reads SGDLS; CDR2 reads YYNGEE. The chain's CDR3 is CASSAGVSANTGELFF. DNA for the CDR3: TGTGCCAGCAGCGCGGGGGTGAGCGCGAACACCGGGGAGCTGTTTTTT.

The chain's CDR3 is CASSLGAGIQETQYF. CDR3 DNA: TGTGCCAGCAGCTTGGGTGCGGGGATCCAAGAGACCCAGTACTTC. The chain uses TRBV5-6 and TRBJ2-5; TRBD2 might be the D (6 bases). CDR3 length: 15 residues. CDR1 is SGHDT and CDR2 is YYEEEE in the germline V gene. Trimming shortened V by 0 bases and J by 1 base, and 10 bases separated the two germline ends.

This chain joins TRBV4-2 and TRBJ2-7; TRBD1 aligns across 10 bases. The CDR3 is 16 residues long. Germline V gene sequence: CDR1 LGHNA, CDR2 YNFKEQ. V lost 0 bases, J lost 4 bases, and 6 bases stayed unmatched. CDR3 nucleotide sequence: TGTGCCAGCAGCCAAGATATGGGACAGGGGCCATACGAGCAGTACTTC. It encodes CASSQDMGQGPYEQYF.

The chain carries TRBV30 and TRBJ2-3; possibly TRBD1 or TRBD2 for D (5 bases each). Per the germline V gene, CDR1 is GTSNPN and CDR2 is SVGIG (reference sequence). The CDR3 has 15 residues. V lost 0 bases and J lost 5, with 15 bases in between. The CDR3 here is CAWSVLGVSKDTQYF. CDR3 nucleotide sequence: TGTGCCTGGAGTGTATTGGGGGTTTCTAAAGATACGCAGTATTTT.

This chain uses TRBV15 with TRBJ1-6; D unclear. Germline assignment: CDR1 LNHNV and CDR2 YYDKDF (reference sequence). Between the trimmed V and J ends, which lost 4 bases and 5 bases, there was a span of 6 bases. This CDR3 spans 13 amino acids. CDR3: CATSIEDNSPLHF. For the CDR3, the DNA is TGTGCCACCAGCATCGAAGATAATTCACCCCTCCACTTT.

J is TRBJ2-5 and V is TRBV24-1, with D hard to call. The CDR3 loop spans 13 amino acids. The germline CDR1 and CDR2 sequences are KGHDR and SFDVKD. Trimming removed 5 bases from V and 1 base from J, with 7 bases in between. The CDR3 loop reads CATSVSGQETQYF. The DNA of the CDR3 is TGTGCCACCAGTGTAAGTGGCCAAGAGACCCAGTACTTC.

This chain uses TRBV19 with TRBJ1-1, with 8 nucleotides matching TRBD1. CDR3 length equals 16 residues. With 6 bases clipped from V and 1 base from J, the junction kept 10 bases outside the gene matches. Germline CDR1 is LNHDA and CDR2 is SQIVND (reference sequence). This CDR3 reads CASRTGEGLGNTEAFF. In DNA, the CDR3 is TGTGCCAGTAGGACAGGGGAGGGATTAGGGAACACTGAAGCTTTCTTT.

The J gene is TRBJ1-2, the V gene TRBV27; no clear D. V was shortened by 6 bases and J by 4 bases, with 12 bases between the two germline ends. CDR1 and CDR2 from the germline V gene are MNHEY and SMNVEV (reference sequence). This CDR3 region has 13 residues. The CDR3 loop reads CASSLDGSYGYTF. CDR3 DNA sequence: TGTGCCAGCAGCTTAGACGGCAGCTATGGCTACACCTTC.

This sequence joins TRBV19 and TRBJ2-2; TRBD1 might be the D (5 bases). CDR3 length equals 18 residues. Germline CDR1 reads LNHDA; CDR2 reads SQIVND (reference sequence). Trimming took off 0 bases at V and 0 bases at J, with 14 bases between the two ends. As DNA, the CDR3 is TGTGCCAGTAGTATAGAGAATTGGCCAGGGACGAACACCGGGGAGCTGTTTTTT. Translation gives CASSIENWPGTNTGELFF. The full variable domain, in which reference TRBV19 and TRBJ2-2 provide the parts outside the CDR3, is DGGITQSPKYLFRKEGQNVTLSCEQNLNHDAMYWYRQDPGQGLRLIYYSQIVNDFQKGDIAEGYSVSREKKESFPLTVTSAQKNPTAFYLCASSIENWPGTNTGELFFGEGSRLTVL.

The J gene is TRBJ2-1, the V gene TRBV18; 13 nucleotides line up with TRBD2. CDR3 length: 16 residues. V trimming: 4 bases; J trimming: 7 bases; junction bases outside the gene matches: 7. CDR1 is KGHSH, CDR2 LQKENI, per germline. CDR3 sequence: CASSRGLTSGGNEQFF. CDR3 coding DNA: TGTGCCAGCTCACGCGGGTTGACTAGCGGGGGGAATGAGCAGTTCTTC.

The rearrangement joins TRBV9 to TRBJ2-2; D gene uncertain. Germline V lookup: CDR1 SGDLS, CDR2 YYNGEE. The CDR3 spans 12 residues. V was clipped by 4 bases and J by 3 bases, with 4 bases between them. CDR3 sequence (DNA): TGTGCCAGCAGCCCACACACCGGGGAGCTGTTTTTT. This translates into CASSPHTGELFF.